One sample yielded the 20 T cell receptor beta chains listed below, sequenced in a study of blood T cell repertoires in COVID-19. The method was immunoSEQ multiplex PCR; TCRdb's version includes in-frame clones alone and lacks a portion of them. Of some 50,000 clones listed, around four fifths are singletons. The material sequenced was peripheral blood. Source of these receptors: a man aged 45-65 years with acute or convalescent COVID-19.

The chain recombines TRBV6-5 with TRBJ2-2, with TRBD2 matching over 9 bases. CDR1 is MNHEY, CDR2 SVGAGI, per germline. The CDR3 extends over 14 amino acids. V shed 7 bases, J shed 5 bases, and the junction held 5 bases outside the gene matches. In nucleotides, the CDR3 is TGTGCCAGCAAAATAGCGGGAGTTACCGGGGAGCTGTTTTTT. Protein product: CASKIAGVTGELFF.

The chain is built from TRBV20-1 and TRBJ2-5; D is possibly TRBD2 (5 bases). This CDR3 has 16 residues. The germline CDR1 and CDR2 sequences are DFQATT and SNEGSKA (reference sequence). Trimming left V 3 bases short and J 5 bases short, with 22 bases between. CDR3: CSASTERPPLWETQYF. Written as DNA, the CDR3 is TGCAGTGCTAGTACGGAGCGGCCCCCGCTGTGGGAGACCCAGTACTTC.

The rearrangement links TRBV14 to TRBJ2-5; 11 nucleotides line up with TRBD2. The CDR3 has 15 residues. CDR1 and CDR2 from the germline V gene are SGHDN and FVKESK. J gave up 1 base and V 4 bases, and 2 bases lay outside the gene matches. CDR3 in DNA: TGTGCCAGCAGCCTGACTAGCGGGATCCAAGAGACCCAGTACTTC. Translation: CASSLTSGIQETQYF.

This chain uses TRBV29-1 with TRBJ2-7; D is perhaps TRBD1 (8 bases). CDR1 SQVTM and CDR2 ANQGSEA come from the germline V gene. The CDR3 consists of 12 residues. V was pared by 5 bases and J by 6 bases, with 14 bases between. The CDR3 is CSVSTGGGEQYF. In DNA, the CDR3 is TGCAGCGTTAGTACAGGGGGGGGCGAGCAGTACTTC.

The table lists this clone with a count of one. The CDR3 is CASSRGLAGGTGELFF. The CDR3, as DNA: TGTGCCAGCAGCAGAGGACTAGCGGGTGGGACCGGGGAGCTGTTTTTT. This chain joins TRBV7-3 and TRBJ2-2, with 11 bases lining up with TRBD2. V lost 5 bases to trimming and J lost 5 bases; unmatched junction nucleotides: 7. CDR1 and CDR2 (germline): SGHTA, FQGTGA. The length of the CDR3 is 16 residues.

The rearrangement uses TRBV25-1 and TRBJ2-7; 15 nucleotides align to TRBD2. Per germline, CDR1 MGHDK and CDR2 SYGVNS. This CDR3 spans 15 amino acids. V was pared by 6 bases and J by 6 bases, with 6 bases of the junction left unmatched. The CDR3 here is CASRPGLAGGGEQYF. CDR3 DNA sequence: TGTGCCAGCAGACCGGGACTAGCGGGAGGCGGCGAGCAGTACTTC.

This chain uses TRBV5-1 with TRBJ1-4; D possibly corresponds to TRBD1 (5 bases). Germline V gives CDR1 SGHRS, CDR2 YFSETQ. The CDR3 spans 16 residues. The V end lost 3 bases, the J end lost 6 bases, and 18 bases lay between the germline ends. CDR3 nucleotides: TGCGCCAGCAGCTCCATAGGTGGGAGGGGTTATGAAAAACTGTTTTTT. Its protein is CASSSIGGRGYEKLFF.

V is TRBV3-1 (or the pseudogene TRBV3-2) and J is TRBJ2-3; TRBD1 might be the D (6 bases). The ends were cut back, 0 bases at V and 6 bases at J, with 7 bases in the middle. Germline CDR1 is LGHDT and CDR2 is YNNKEL (reference sequence). CDR3 length: 13 amino acids. The CDR3 region is CASSQEGADTQYF. In DNA form, the CDR3 reads TGTGCCAGCAGCCAAGAGGGGGCTGATACGCAGTATTTT.

The rearrangement links TRBV2 to TRBJ2-2; TRBD2 matches at 9 bases. Germline V CDR1 and CDR2: SNHLY, FYNNEI. The CDR3 is 17 residues long. V lost 4 bases and J lost 0; bases outside the gene matches: 6. This CDR3 is CASSGDSGGANTGELFF. The CDR3 region has the DNA TGTGCCAGCAGTGGAGATAGCGGGGGCGCGAACACCGGGGAGCTGTTTTTT.

The V and J genes are TRBV7-9 and TRBJ1-6; 10 bases line up with TRBD1. Germline V gene data show CDR1 as SEHNR and CDR2 as FQNEAQ (reference sequence). The CDR3 is 15 amino acids. Trimming cost V 5 bases and J 8 bases; bases outside gene matches: 6. The CDR3 region is CASSPGTGADSPLHF. The CDR3 DNA sequence: TGTGCCAGCAGCCCCGGGACAGGGGCGGATTCACCCCTCCACTTT. Drawing the rest from reference TRBV7-9 and TRBJ1-6, the complete variable domain is DTGVSQNPRHKITKRGQNVTFRCDPISEHNRLYWYRQTLGQGPEFLTYFQNEAQLEKSRLLSDRFSAERPKGSFSTLEIQRTEQGDSAMYLCASSPGTGADSPLHFGNGTRLTVT.

The chain couples TRBV19 to TRBJ1-2; perhaps TRBD1 as D (6 bases). This CDR3 has 14 amino acids. V was shortened by 6 bases and J by 6 bases, with 17 bases between the two germline ends. The germline CDR1 and CDR2 sequences are LNHDA and SQIVND (reference sequence). The CDR3 coding sequence is TGTGCCAGTAGGGAGACAGGAAGCTGGGATGGCTACACCTTC. Translated, it gives CASRETGSWDGYTF.

V gene TRBV3-1 (or the pseudogene TRBV3-2) combines with J gene TRBJ1-6, with 8 nucleotides matching TRBD1. Germline CDR1 reads LGHDT; CDR2 reads YNNKEL (reference sequence). The CDR3 is made up of 15 amino acids. The V and J ends lost 4 bases and 10 bases, in that order; junction bases with no gene match: 9. For the CDR3, the DNA is TGTGCCAGCAGCCGCGATGGACAGGGCACATCACCCCTCCACTTT. Translated: CASSRDGQGTSPLHF.

This chain uses TRBV6-5 with TRBJ1-5, with 12 bases aligning to TRBD1. Per germline, CDR1 MNHEY and CDR2 SVGAGI. CDR3 length: 15 residues. J lost 7 bases, V lost 6 bases, and 7 bases had no gene match. The CDR3, as DNA: TGTGCCAGCAGAAACCGGGACAGGGGGCCACAGCCCCAGCATTTT. Protein product: CASRNRDRGPQPQHF.

The chain links TRBV4-1 to TRBJ2-1; 12 positions match TRBD2. From germline, CDR1 is MGHRA and CDR2 YSYEKL. Trimming cost V 1 base and J 10 bases; bases outside gene matches: 11. This CDR3 is 17 amino acids long. The CDR3 bases are TGCGCCAGCAGCCAAGTCCTTCTAGCGGGGGGGCCTTCAGAGCAGTTCTTC. Its translation: CASSQVLLAGGPSEQFF.

The V call is TRBV19, the J call TRBJ2-7; the D gene is possibly TRBD2 (7 bases). Germline CDR1 and CDR2: LNHDA and SQIVND (reference sequence). The CDR3 contains 15 residues. Trimming removed 5 bases at V and 2 bases at J, with 16 bases between. CDR3: CASSPGRGAAYEQYF. Here the CDR3 DNA reads TGTGCCAGTAGTCCAGGTCGGGGGGCGGCCTACGAGCAGTACTTC.

The J gene is TRBJ2-5, the V gene TRBV7-3; 7 bases line up with TRBD2. V lost 1 base and J lost 4; bases outside the gene matches: 6. Germline-derived CDR1 and CDR2 are SGHTA and FQGTGA. This CDR3 contains 15 residues. The CDR3 spells CASSLSGGSGETQYF. CDR3 nucleotides: TGTGCCAGCAGCTTAAGCGGCGGGAGTGGAGAGACCCAGTACTTC. Full variable domain (outside the CDR3, taken from reference TRBV7-3 and TRBJ2-5): GAGVSQTPSNKVTEKGKYVELRCDPISGHTALYWYRQSLGQGPEFLIYFQGTGAADDSGLPNDRFFAVRPEGSVSTLKIQRTERGDSAVYLCASSLSGGSGETQYFGPGTRLLVL.

The rearrangement uses TRBV7-8 and TRBJ1-6, with a possible D match to TRBD1 (5 bases). The V end was cut by 7 bases, the J end by 7 bases, with 14 bases between. The CDR3 extends over 14 amino acids. Germline V gene sequence: CDR1 SGHVS, CDR2 FQNEAQ. CDR3 amino acids: CASTTGLTNSPLHF. CDR3 DNA: TGTGCCAGCACCACGGGACTTACGAATTCACCCCTCCACTTT.

The V call is TRBV5-4, the J call TRBJ1-3; D is undetermined. The length of the CDR3 is 15 residues. Germline-derived CDR1 and CDR2 are SGHNT and YYREEE (reference sequence). Trimming removed 0 bases from V and 0 bases from J, with 7 bases in between. The CDR3 sequence: CASSLAGNSGNTIYF. CDR3 DNA sequence: TGTGCCAGCAGCTTGGCGGGAAACTCTGGAAACACCATATATTTT.

V and J are TRBV9 and TRBJ1-5, with D possibly TRBD1 on 6 matching bases. Germline V gives CDR1 SGDLS, CDR2 YYNGEE. V shed 1 base and J shed 4 bases, with 12 bases lying between them. The CDR3 contains 15 residues. This CDR3 reads CASSVSGGGNQPQHF. CDR3 nucleotide sequence: TGTGCCAGCAGCGTATCGGGGGGCGGAAATCAGCCCCAGCATTTT.

This chain links TRBV3-1 (or the pseudogene TRBV3-2) with TRBJ1-4; D is uncertain. V shed 4 bases and J shed 0 bases, with 9 bases lying between them. Germline V gene data show CDR1 as LGHDT and CDR2 as YNNKEL (reference sequence). CDR3 length: 15 residues. The CDR3 DNA follows: TGTGCCAGCAGCCCTAACGGGGCAACTAATGAAAAACTGTTTTTT. Amino acids: CASSPNGATNEKLFF.